Each of the 27 T cell receptor beta chains below was sequenced from the same sample in a study of shared clonotypes between healthy human individuals. Sequenced by immunoSEQ multiplex PCR; TCRdb stores in-frame clones only, minus some. The data contain around 1,100,000 clones, 60% to 85% of them singletons. Sequencing input: memory CD4+ T cells from PBMCs. Subset of the sample: CD45RA-negative fraction. The source is a man between 18 and 29 years old in good health. Some clones in this sample may be carry-over from other donors' samples.

This clone was observed many times. The genes are TRBV2 and TRBJ2-7; possible D gene TRBD1, 5 bases. CDR3 length: 13 residues. Trimming removed 1 base at V and 7 bases at J, with 11 bases between. Per the germline V gene, CDR1 is SNHLY and CDR2 is FYNNEI. For the CDR3, the DNA is TGTGCCAGCAGTGAAGTGACAGACGGGGAGCAGTACTTC. It yields the protein CASSEVTDGEQYF.

Comments on this clone: One junction end disagrees with the germline gene, perhaps due to a read error. This rearrangement joins TRBV19 to TRBJ1-4; tentative D call: TRBD1 (5 bases). CDR3 length: 17 residues. The V gene's germline CDR1 is LNHDA and CDR2 SQIVND (reference sequence). The CDR3 sequence is CASSMGQNQLTYEKLFF. DNA of the CDR3: TGTGCCAGTAGTATGGGGCAGAACCAATTAACTTATGAAAAACTGTTTTTT.

The V and J genes are TRBV5-6 and TRBJ2-7, with a possible D match to TRBD2 (7 bases). CDR1 SGHDT and CDR2 YYEEEE come from the germline V gene. The CDR3 runs to 16 residues. V was cut by 3 bases and J by 3 bases, with 19 bases left in between. The CDR3 DNA is TGTGCCAGCAGCTCCGGGGGGCAGGGCTGGCGCTACGAGCAGTACTTC. Amino acid sequence: CASSSGGQGWRYEQYF. Based on the CDR3 plus reference TRBV5-6 and TRBJ2-7, the full variable domain is DAGVTQSPTHLIKTRGQQVTLRCSPKSGHDTVSWYQQALGQGPQFIFQYYEEEERQRGNFPDRFSGHQFPNYSSELNVNALLLGDSALYLCASSSGGQGWRYEQYFGPGTRLTVT.

The V and J genes are TRBV28 and TRBJ1-5, with a weak D call TRBD1 (5 bases). Germline V gene lookup returns CDR1 MDHEN and CDR2 SYDVKM. The CDR3 has 16 amino acids. Trimming stripped 5 bases from V and 1 base from J, with 15 bases between. In nucleotides, the CDR3 is TGTGCCAGCAGTGAAGACGGGCGGGGGAGCAATCAGCCCCAGCATTTT. It is translated as CASSEDGRGSNQPQHF. Using reference TRBV28 and TRBJ1-5 for the parts outside the CDR3, the full variable domain is DVKVTQSSRYLVKRTGEKVFLECVQDMDHENMFWYRQDPGLGLRLIYFSYDVKMKEKGDIPEGYSVSREKKERFSLILESASTNQTSMYLCASSEDGRGSNQPQHFGDGTRLSIL.

V and J are TRBV9 and TRBJ2-1, with 10 bases matching TRBD2. The junction had 9 bases not matched to a gene; V was cut back by 4 bases and J by 5 bases. The CDR3 sequence is 16 residues long. Germline V CDR1 and CDR2: SGDLS, YYNGEE. CDR3 in DNA: TGTGCCAGCAGCCCGAGGACTAGCGGATTAAACAATGAGCAGTTCTTC. Encoded protein: CASSPRTSGLNNEQFF.

The V call is TRBV29-1, the J call TRBJ2-7, with 8 bases lining up with TRBD1. In germline, CDR1 is SQVTM, CDR2 ANQGSEA. The CDR3 has 12 residues. Losses at the gene ends were 8 bases for V and 10 bases for J; bases not matched to a gene: 13. The CDR3 DNA reads as TGCAGCTCTCGACAGGGGACGGGGGACCAGTACTTC. Amino acids: CSSRQGTGDQYF.

The V gene is TRBV6-5, the J gene TRBJ2-4; 11 bases are a match to TRBD2. The CDR3 has 15 residues. Germline V lookup: CDR1 MNHEY, CDR2 SVGAGI. V lost 4 bases to trimming and J lost 7 bases; unmatched junction nucleotides: 6. CDR3 sequence reads: CASSFVSGRANIQYF. The CDR3 DNA sequence: TGTGCCAGCAGTTTCGTTAGCGGGAGGGCCAACATTCAGTACTTC.

The CDR3 is CASRRTGFSYEQYF. In DNA form, the CDR3 reads TGTGCCAGCAGAAGGACAGGCTTTTCCTACGAGCAGTACTTC. This chain links TRBV6-5 with TRBJ2-7; 7 positions match TRBD1. The CDR3 extends over 14 amino acids. From germline, CDR1 is MNHEY and CDR2 SVGAGI. V dropped 6 bases and J dropped 1; count of bases not matched to a gene: 6.

This clone showed up just a few times. The V call is TRBV5-4, the J call TRBJ2-1; TRBD2 aligns across 10 bases. Per the germline V gene, CDR1 is SGHNT and CDR2 is YYREEE (reference sequence). The CDR3 is 15 residues long. With 0 bases clipped from V and 10 bases from J, the junction kept 7 bases outside the gene matches. CDR3 residues: CASSLAASGRGEQFF. The CDR3 DNA sequence: TGTGCCAGCAGCTTGGCCGCGAGCGGGAGGGGCGAGCAGTTCTTC.

The chain is built from TRBV5-1 and TRBJ2-3; the match to TRBD1 covers 8 bases. Germline V gene data show CDR1 as SGHRS and CDR2 as YFSETQ. The trim removed 4 bases at V and 0 bases at J, leaving 7 bases unmatched. This CDR3 has 16 amino acids. CDR3 residues: CASSIMTGASTDTQYF. The CDR3, as DNA: TGCGCCAGCAGCATAATGACAGGGGCTAGCACAGATACGCAGTATTTT.

This clone came up a few times. The V gene is TRBV28, the J gene TRBJ1-1; the D gene is possibly TRBD1 (5 bases). V was pared by 8 bases and J by 3 bases, with 16 bases between. Germline CDR1 reads MDHEN; CDR2 reads SYDVKM. This CDR3 region has 14 residues. CDR3 nucleotides: TGTGCCAGCTACGATCGACAGCGCTACACTGAAGCTTTCTTT. This translates into CASYDRQRYTEAFF.

The chain links TRBV7-3 to TRBJ1-2; D may be TRBD1 (5 bases). Looked up from germline, CDR1 is SGHTA and CDR2 is FQGTGA. V dropped 5 bases and J dropped 9 bases, with 13 bases sitting between them. This CDR3 is built from 12 residues. Here the CDR3 DNA reads TGTGCCAGCAGCCCGGGGACCGATAGCTACACCTTC. Protein sequence: CASSPGTDSYTF.

The chain has TRBV19 and TRBJ1-2, with no clear D. The CDR3 is 14 residues long. Germline V gene data show CDR1 as LNHDA and CDR2 as SQIVND (reference sequence). V was trimmed by 7 bases and J by 1 base, leaving 13 bases between them. For the CDR3, the DNA is TGTGCCAGTACCCCGAACAGTTATAACTATGGCTACACCTTC. Its translation: CASTPNSYNYGYTF.

CDR3 coding DNA: TGTGCCAGCAACAAAGGTGGTGGGACAGGGACCTACGAGCAGTACTTC. Translated: CASNKGGGTGTYEQYF. The chain joins TRBV7-9 to TRBJ2-7, with 9 bases lining up with TRBD1. Germline V lookup: CDR1 SEHNR, CDR2 FQNEAQ (reference sequence). The trim removed 7 bases at V and 2 bases at J, leaving 12 bases unmatched. The CDR3 runs to 16 residues.

This chain connects TRBV5-4 to TRBJ2-1; D unresolved. V lost 4 bases to trimming and J lost 0 bases, with 11 bases between them. CDR1 and CDR2 from the germline V gene are SGHNT and YYREEE (reference sequence). The length of the CDR3 is 15 residues. The CDR3 protein is CASSMDQSSYNEQFF. In DNA, the CDR3 is TGTGCCAGCAGCATGGACCAGAGCTCCTACAATGAGCAGTTCTTC.

The rearrangement uses TRBV28 and TRBJ2-1, with D possibly matching TRBD2 (6 bases). CDR1 is MDHEN and CDR2 is SYDVKM in the germline V gene. V was clipped by 6 bases and J by 5 bases, with 20 bases between them. This CDR3 is built from 16 residues. The CDR3 bases are TGTGCCAGCAGGCCTACTAGCTCTCCGGGGCACAATGAGCAGTTCTTC. Its translation is CASRPTSSPGHNEQFF.

This rearrangement joins TRBV19 to TRBJ1-5; D is undetermined. Germline-derived CDR1 and CDR2 are LNHDA and SQIVND (reference sequence). V lost 10 bases and J 0 bases, leaving 13 bases between the germline ends. This CDR3 contains 14 residues. CDR3 sequence: CATSGSYSNQPQHF. CDR3 coding DNA: TGTGCCACCTCCGGAAGCTATAGCAATCAGCCCCAGCATTTT.

The chain carries TRBV4-1 and TRBJ1-2; a possible D gene is TRBD1 (5 bases). The V and J ends lost 1 base and 4 bases respectively, with 13 bases between them. Germline lookup yields CDR1 MGHRA and CDR2 YSYEKL. This CDR3 has 15 residues. Here the CDR3 DNA reads TGCGCCAGCAGCCAAGTCGGGGGTAGGACCTATGGCTACACCTTC. Translated, it gives CASSQVGGRTYGYTF.

A single count supports this clone. This rearrangement joins TRBV7-8 to TRBJ1-5; D is ambiguous. The V and J ends lost 1 base and 1 base respectively, with 8 bases between them. The CDR3 has 15 residues. Germline CDR1 is SGHVS and CDR2 is FQNEAQ. The CDR3 DNA sequence: TGTGCCAGCAGCTTAGGGGAAGTAAGCAATCAGCCCCAGCATTTT. It yields the protein CASSLGEVSNQPQHF.

This clone is a singleton in its sample. CDR3 in amino acids: CATSRPGGRRNEQFF. The CDR3 nucleotides are TGTGCCACCAGCAGACCTGGCGGGAGGAGAAATGAGCAGTTCTTC. The gene calls are TRBV15 and TRBJ2-1; TRBD2 matches at 8 bases. Looked up from germline, CDR1 is LNHNV and CDR2 is YYDKDF (reference sequence). V gave up 2 bases and J gave up 7 bases; unmatched junction bases: 7. The CDR3 is 15 amino acids.

The chain links TRBV4-3 to TRBJ1-2, with TRBD1 as a possible D gene (5 bases). The germline V gene has CDR1 LGHNA and CDR2 YSLEER. CDR3 size: 15 residues. Trimming stripped 0 bases from V and 0 bases from J, with 8 bases between. As DNA, the CDR3 is TGCGCCAGCAGCCAAGAACGACAGCCTAACTATGGCTACACCTTC. It specifies CASSQERQPNYGYTF.

CDR3 in amino acids: CASSSHEQFF. The DNA for the CDR3 is TGTGCCAGCAGTTCTCATGAGCAGTTCTTC. The V gene is TRBV28, the J gene TRBJ2-1; D not certain. From germline, CDR1 is MDHEN and CDR2 SYDVKM. The V end was cut by 4 bases, the J end by 8 bases, with 3 bases between. This CDR3 has 10 residues.

The chain uses TRBV14 and TRBJ2-7; 10 bases fit TRBD1. V shed 2 bases and J 4 bases; nucleotides not matched to a gene: 5. The germline gives CDR1 SGHDN, CDR2 FVKESK. The CDR3 loop spans 15 amino acids. As DNA, the CDR3 is TGTGCCAGCAGCCAACAGACAGGGGGCTCATACGAGCAGTACTTC. Amino acid sequence: CASSQQTGGSYEQYF.

On this clone itself: The same CDR3 arises from other DNA sequences in this sample as well. The CDR3 DNA is TGTGCCAGCAGCGTAGGGACTAGCGGGAGTGAGACCCAGTACTTC. Amino acids: CASSVGTSGSETQYF. This chain connects TRBV9 to TRBJ2-5, with TRBD2 identical over 13 bases. Trimming removed 0 bases from V and 5 bases from J; junction bases left unmatched: 1. The CDR3 sequence is 15 residues long. Germline CDR1 reads SGDLS; CDR2 reads YYNGEE.

J is TRBJ1-1 and V is TRBV5-1; 9 nucleotides line up with TRBD1. The junction had 5 bases not matched to a gene; V was cut back by 4 bases and J by 4 bases. The CDR3 totals 14 residues. The germline CDR1 and CDR2 sequences are SGHRS and YFSETQ. The CDR3 bases are TGCGCCAGCAGCAGGGACAGGGCCGGCACTGAAGCTTTCTTT. It codes for CASSRDRAGTEAFF.

This chain joins TRBV15 and TRBJ2-5; 8 bases agree with TRBD1. Germline lookup yields CDR1 LNHNV and CDR2 YYDKDF (reference sequence). The CDR3 length is 13 residues. J gave up 5 bases and V 6 bases, and 5 bases lay outside the gene matches. The CDR3 sequence is CATSQGARETQYF. The CDR3 bases are TGTGCCACCAGTCAGGGGGCCCGGGAGACCCAGTACTTC.

This clone was seen a handful of times. V gene TRBV18 combines with J gene TRBJ2-1, with D possibly being TRBD1 (6 bases). From germline, CDR1 is KGHSH and CDR2 LQKENI. The ends were cut back, 2 bases at V and 6 bases at J, with 11 bases in the middle. The CDR3 has 14 amino acids. The CDR3 spells CASSPITGINEQFF. The CDR3 nucleotides read TGTGCCAGCTCACCAATAACAGGGATCAATGAGCAGTTCTTC.